The 32 T cell receptor beta chains given below trace back to one sample, sequenced in a study of CD8+CD57+ T cells in acquired aplastic anemia. Patients chosen for sequencing had CD8+CD57+ cells that had expanded, as shown by flow cytometry. TCR beta VDJ combinations and CDR3 sequences were profiled from genomic DNA. TCRdb recomputed calls from the reads with MiXCR, one row per CDR3 protein. Among about 160,000 distinct CDR3 sequences listed, 71% were seen once. Specimen: sorted CD4+, CD8+, or CD8+CD57+ T cells (not recorded which) from PBMCs. These receptors all stem from a human donor with aplastic anemia.

The chain has TRBV25-1 and TRBJ1-2, with a tentative D call TRBD1 (5 bases). Germline CDR1 reads MGHDK; CDR2 reads SYGVNS. This CDR3 is 13 amino acids long. V dropped 4 bases and J dropped 4 bases, with 10 bases sitting between them. CDR3 protein: CASSGGRIYGYTF. The CDR3 nucleotides read TGTGCCAGCAGTGGGGGCAGGATCTATGGCTACACCTTC.

The chain joins TRBV25-1 to TRBJ1-2, with a tentative D call TRBD1 (6 bases). The ends were cut back, 3 bases at V and 4 bases at J, with 15 bases in the middle. CDR1 and CDR2 from the germline V gene are MGHDK and SYGVNS. The CDR3 has 15 amino acids. CDR3 sequence reads: CASSDPTGTVYGYTF. The CDR3 bases are TGTGCCAGCAGTGACCCTACAGGGACGGTCTATGGCTACACCTTC.

The rearrangement links TRBV7-6 to TRBJ2-7, with 8 bases aligning to TRBD2. V trimming: 1 base; J trimming: 3 bases; junction bases outside the gene matches: 5. The V gene's germline CDR1 is SGHVS and CDR2 FNYEAQ. The CDR3 is made up of 15 amino acids. The CDR3 protein is CASSLDGGELYEQYF. The CDR3 DNA is TGTGCCAGCAGCTTAGACGGGGGGGAGCTCTACGAGCAGTACTTC.

Turning to this clonotype: The junction shows a germline mismatch at one end, possibly a read error. V and J are TRBV7-9 and TRBJ1-6; the match to TRBD1 covers 8 bases. The CDR3 spans 17 residues. Germline values: CDR1 SEHNR, CDR2 FQNEAQ (reference sequence). CDR3 sequence: CASSQVRLTGGDSPLHF. The CDR3 nucleotides read TGCGCCAGCAGCCAAGTCCGACTTACAGGGGGGGATTCACCCCTCCACTTT.

V gene TRBV4-1 combines with J gene TRBJ2-7; 7 nucleotides line up with TRBD1. The ends lost 3 bases at V and 4 bases at J; junction bases unmatched: 6. This CDR3 region has 14 residues. Germline assignment: CDR1 MGHRA and CDR2 YSYEKL. CDR3 sequence reads: CASSHLIQGYEQYF. The DNA of the CDR3 is TGCGCCAGCAGCCACCTTATACAGGGGTACGAGCAGTACTTC.

V and J are TRBV20-1 and TRBJ2-7; D gene ambiguous. In germline, CDR1 is DFQATT, CDR2 SNEGSKA (reference sequence). V lost 6 bases to trimming and J lost 3 bases, with 6 bases between them. The CDR3 covers 10 residues. Here the CDR3 DNA reads TGCAGTGCCTACAACTACGAGCAGTACTTC. This gives the protein CSAYNYEQYF.

This chain connects TRBV19 to TRBJ2-3; D gene unclear. CDR3 length equals 12 residues. V was trimmed by 6 bases and J by 4 bases, leaving 8 bases between them. The germline CDR1 and CDR2 sequences are LNHDA and SQIVND (reference sequence). In nucleotides, the CDR3 is TGTGCCAGTAGCACCACCGCAGATACGCAGTATTTT. Amino acids: CASSTTADTQYF. The full variable domain, its missing parts supplied by reference TRBV19 and TRBJ2-3, is DGGITQSPKYLFRKEGQNVTLSCEQNLNHDAMYWYRQDPGQGLRLIYYSQIVNDFQKGDIAEGYSVSREKKESFPLTVTSAQKNPTAFYLCASSTTADTQYFGPGTRLTVL.

In its sample, this clonotype was seen many times. The chain carries TRBV6-1 and TRBJ2-3, with 10 bases identical to TRBD1. Germline V gene data show CDR1 as MNHNS and CDR2 as SASEGT. This CDR3 has 15 amino acids. V lost 3 bases and J lost 4; bases outside the gene matches: 4. The CDR3 loop is CASSEVTGGADTQYF. The CDR3 DNA sequence: TGTGCCAGCAGTGAGGTGACAGGGGGCGCAGATACGCAGTATTTT.

The count of this clonotype is one. The rearrangement links TRBV19 to TRBJ1-2; the D gene is possibly TRBD1 (5 bases). The CDR3 length is 13 residues. The V and J ends lost 3 bases and 8 bases respectively, with 13 bases between them. Per the germline V gene, CDR1 is LNHDA and CDR2 is SQIVND (reference sequence). The CDR3 DNA sequence: TGTGCCAGTAGTATCTCGGACACCCAAGGCTACACCTTC. The encoded protein is CASSISDTQGYTF.

The V call is TRBV24-1, the J call TRBJ2-1; D is uncertain. The germline V gene encodes CDR1 KGHDR and CDR2 SFDVKD. The CDR3 is made up of 12 amino acids. Trimming took 1 base from V and 12 from J, leaving 9 bases between them. The CDR3 protein is CATSDFPRRQFF. The CDR3 nucleotides read TGTGCCACCAGTGATTTTCCCCGAAGGCAGTTCTTC.

This clonotype was counted between two and nine times. The rearrangement joins TRBV20-1 to TRBJ2-1, with 7 bases lining up with TRBD2. Germline V CDR1 and CDR2: DFQATT, SNEGSKA (reference sequence). With 6 bases clipped from V and 5 bases from J, the junction kept 4 bases outside the gene matches. The CDR3 is 12 residues long. The CDR3 protein is CSAETSHNEQFF. The CDR3 DNA reads as TGCAGTGCAGAGACTAGCCACAATGAGCAGTTCTTC.

The chain couples TRBV7-9 to TRBJ2-1, with D possibly matching TRBD1 (6 bases). The CDR3 consists of 12 residues. Germline values: CDR1 SEHNR, CDR2 FQNEAQ (reference sequence). The V end was cut by 6 bases, the J end by 10 bases, with 13 bases between. CDR3 sequence: CASSLQGGEQFF. CDR3 coding DNA: TGTGCCAGCAGTTTACAGGGCGGAGAGCAGTTCTTC.

This clonotype was found many times. The chain uses TRBV20-1 and TRBJ1-1; weak D call: TRBD1 (6 bases). In germline, CDR1 is DFQATT, CDR2 SNEGSKA (reference sequence). The V gene lost 6 bases and the J gene lost 3 bases, with 17 bases spanning the gap. The CDR3 is made up of 14 amino acids. The CDR3 loop is CSAPGSGGHTEAFF. CDR3 DNA: TGCAGTGCCCCAGGGTCGGGGGGGCACACTGAAGCTTTCTTT.

The chain carries TRBV9 and TRBJ2-3, with 8 positions matching TRBD2. CDR1 and CDR2 (germline): SGDLS, YYNGEE. V lost 1 base, J lost 4 bases, and 2 bases stayed unmatched. The CDR3 contains 14 residues. DNA for the CDR3: TGTGCCAGCAGCGTACTAGCGGGCGCAGATACGCAGTATTTT. It specifies CASSVLAGADTQYF.

This chain connects TRBV24-1 to TRBJ2-3; D is unclear. From germline, CDR1 is KGHDR and CDR2 SFDVKD. V lost 3 bases to trimming and J lost 4 bases, with 16 bases between them. This CDR3 contains 16 residues. CDR3 amino acids: CATSDPDAASADTQYF. The CDR3 nucleotides read TGTGCCACCAGTGATCCGGACGCAGCCAGCGCAGATACGCAGTATTTT.

The V call is TRBV11-2, the J call TRBJ2-6; D unclear. Germline V CDR1 and CDR2: SGHAT, FQNNGV. The CDR3 sequence is 15 residues long. Trimming took 1 base from V and 4 from J, leaving 8 bases between them. The CDR3 DNA reads as TGTGCCAGCAGCTTAGGGACCCCCGGGGCCAACGTCCTGACTTTC. Residues: CASSLGTPGANVLTF.

This rearrangement joins TRBV5-4 to TRBJ2-5, with D perhaps TRBD1 or TRBD2 (6 bases each). This CDR3 comprises 15 residues. The V end lost 0 bases, the J end lost 5 bases, and 14 bases lay between the germline ends. The germline V gene has CDR1 SGHNT and CDR2 YYREEE (reference sequence). As DNA, the CDR3 is TGTGCCAGCAGCTTGGCTATAGGGGGGCAGGAGACCCAGTACTTC. Its protein product is CASSLAIGGQETQYF.

This chain links TRBV20-1 with TRBJ2-7; 7 positions match TRBD1. This CDR3 comprises 13 residues. Germline trimming cut 4 bases from V and 2 bases from J; bases unmatched to any gene: 5. Germline CDR1 is DFQATT and CDR2 is SNEGSKA (reference sequence). In nucleotides, the CDR3 is TGCAGTGCTACCGGGACAGCGACCTACGAGCAGTACTTC. Translated: CSATGTATYEQYF.

The chain has TRBV7-9 and TRBJ1-6, with D possibly matching TRBD1 (5 bases). CDR3 size: 14 residues. Trimming shortened V by 3 bases and J by 11 bases, and 14 bases separated the two germline ends. Germline assignment: CDR1 SEHNR and CDR2 FQNEAQ (reference sequence). The CDR3 is CASSFLGENAPLHF. CDR3 sequence (DNA): TGTGCCAGCAGCTTCCTGGGGGAGAATGCACCCCTCCACTTT.

On this clonotype itself: Compared with germline, one end of the junction differs, possibly owing to a read error. The gene calls are TRBV5-1 and TRBJ1-3, with unresolved D. CDR1 and CDR2 from the germline V gene are SGHRS and YFSETQ. This CDR3 contains 13 residues. The CDR3 coding sequence is TGTGCCAGCAGCTTGGCGCAGGGAAACACCATATATTTT. As protein: CASSLAQGNTIYF.

The CDR3 spells CASSLTGQVGDNSPLHF. The CDR3 region has the DNA TGCGCCAGCAGTCTTACGGGACAGGTTGGGGATAATTCACCCCTCCACTTT. The genes are TRBV5-1 and TRBJ1-6; 8 nucleotides line up with TRBD1. CDR3 size: 17 residues. CDR1 is SGHRS and CDR2 is YFSETQ in the germline V gene. The trim removed 5 bases at V and 5 bases at J, leaving 12 bases unmatched.

The chain joins TRBV20-1 to TRBJ2-3; D is unclear. From germline, CDR1 is DFQATT and CDR2 SNEGSKA (reference sequence). Trimming pared 0 bases from V and 3 bases from J, leaving 7 bases between. The CDR3 runs 13 residues. Written as DNA, the CDR3 is TGCAGTGCTAGAGATCCGGTGACAGATACGCAGTATTTT. This translates into CSARDPVTDTQYF.

The chain uses TRBV7-2 and TRBJ2-3, with a possible D match to TRBD2 (7 bases). The length of the CDR3 is 17 residues. The germline V and J ends were trimmed by 2 bases and 2 bases, with 17 bases remaining between them. CDR1 and CDR2 from the germline V gene are SGHTA and FQGNSA. The DNA for the CDR3 is TGTGCCAGCAGCTTAAGTTCCGGCGGGGGCGTCACAGATACGCAGTATTTT. Amino acids: CASSLSSGGGVTDTQYF.

This clonotype was recorded at least ten times. The chain is built from TRBV6-5 and TRBJ2-3; no definite D call. There are 14 residues in the CDR3. Looked up from germline, CDR1 is MNHEY and CDR2 is SVGAGI. The ends were cut back, 0 bases at V and 8 bases at J, with 12 bases in the middle. This CDR3 is CASSYSSEVRTQYF. CDR3 DNA sequence: TGTGCCAGCAGTTACTCGAGTGAAGTCCGTACGCAGTATTTT.

The J gene is TRBJ1-1, the V gene TRBV19; D possibly corresponds to TRBD1 (6 bases). The CDR3 sequence is 15 residues long. With 3 bases removed from V and 3 bases from J, the gap between germline ends came to 14 bases. CDR1 is LNHDA, CDR2 SQIVND, per germline (reference sequence). Here the CDR3 reads CASSIVGTRHTEAFF. Written as DNA, the CDR3 is TGTGCCAGTAGTATTGTAGGGACACGGCACACTGAAGCTTTCTTT.

The chain is built from TRBV15 and TRBJ1-6; 7 nucleotides match TRBD1. Losses at the gene ends were 1 base for V and 10 bases for J; bases not matched to a gene: 4. There are 14 residues in the CDR3. In germline, CDR1 is LNHNV, CDR2 YYDKDF (reference sequence). CDR3 sequence reads: CATSRGQGESPLHF. The CDR3 DNA follows: TGTGCCACCAGCAGAGGCCAGGGGGAATCACCCCTCCACTTT.

As regards this clonotype: Germline and junction disagree at one end, which may indicate a read error. The J gene is TRBJ2-7, the V gene TRBV4-1; D could derive from TRBD1 or TRBD2 (7 bases each). CDR3 size: 15 residues. CDR1 is MGHRA and CDR2 is YSYEKL in the germline V gene. The CDR3 here is CASSPQGGARYEQYF. CDR3 nucleotides: TGTGCCAGCAGCCCGCAGGGGGGGGCGCGGTACGAGCAGTACTTC.

The chain combines TRBV15 with TRBJ2-5; no clear D. Germline CDR1 reads LNHNV; CDR2 reads YYDKDF (reference sequence). V lost 1 base and J lost 4, with 10 bases in between. The CDR3 runs 14 residues. The CDR3 nucleotides are TGTGCCACCAGCAGAGTCCCGGGTGGAGAGACCCAGTACTTC. This gives the protein CATSRVPGGETQYF.

The chain combines TRBV15 with TRBJ1-2, with D unresolved. In germline, CDR1 is LNHNV, CDR2 YYDKDF (reference sequence). The CDR3 covers 13 residues. V lost 10 bases and J 4 bases, leaving 16 bases between the germline ends. The CDR3 sequence is CASSDGVGYGYTF. DNA of the CDR3: TGTGCCAGCAGTGATGGGGTAGGCTATGGCTACACCTTC.

V is TRBV5-1 and J is TRBJ1-4; the match to TRBD1 covers 8 bases. This CDR3 is built from 13 residues. V lost 3 bases and J lost 12; bases outside the gene matches: 7. Germline CDR1 is SGHRS and CDR2 is YFSETQ. The CDR3 reads CASSYRGYEELFF. The CDR3 DNA reads TGCGCCAGCAGCTACAGGGGGTACGAAGAACTGTTTTTT. Together with reference TRBV5-1 and TRBJ1-4, the CDR3 gives the full variable domain: KAGVTQTPRYLIKTRGQQVTLSCSPISGHRSVSWYQQTPGQGLQFLFEYFSETQRNKGNFPGRFSGRQFSNSRSEMNVSTLELGDSALYLCASSYRGYEELFFGSGTQLSVL.

This clonotype has a handful of counts. This chain uses TRBV24-1 with TRBJ1-1; tentatively, D is TRBD1 (5 bases). The CDR3 is made up of 13 amino acids. Germline CDR1 reads KGHDR; CDR2 reads SFDVKD. The germline V and J ends were trimmed by 7 bases and 4 bases, with 12 bases remaining between them. DNA for the CDR3: TGTGCCACCAGGGAACGGGGGGGCACTGAAGCTTTCTTT. Translation gives CATRERGGTEAFF.

This sequence joins TRBV6-1 and TRBJ1-3; 8 positions agree with TRBD1. V lost 1 base and J lost 3; bases outside the gene matches: 2. This CDR3 has 15 amino acids. Per germline, CDR1 MNHNS and CDR2 SASEGT. As DNA, the CDR3 is TGTGCCAGCAGTGAAGTTGGGACAGGTGGAAACACCATATATTTT. This encodes CASSEVGTGGNTIYF.